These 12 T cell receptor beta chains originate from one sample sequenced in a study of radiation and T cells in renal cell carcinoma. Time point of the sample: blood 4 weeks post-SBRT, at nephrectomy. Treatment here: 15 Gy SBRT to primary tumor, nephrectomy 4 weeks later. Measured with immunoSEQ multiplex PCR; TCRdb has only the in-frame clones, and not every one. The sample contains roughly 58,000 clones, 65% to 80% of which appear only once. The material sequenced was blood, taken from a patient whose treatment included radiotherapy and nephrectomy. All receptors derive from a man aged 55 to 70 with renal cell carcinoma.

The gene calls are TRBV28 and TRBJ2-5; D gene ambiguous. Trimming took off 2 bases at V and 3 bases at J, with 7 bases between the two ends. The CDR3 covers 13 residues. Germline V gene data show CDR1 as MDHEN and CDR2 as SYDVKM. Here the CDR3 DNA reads TGTGCCAGCAGTTTACCACGGGAAGAGACCCAGTACTTC. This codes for CASSLPREETQYF.

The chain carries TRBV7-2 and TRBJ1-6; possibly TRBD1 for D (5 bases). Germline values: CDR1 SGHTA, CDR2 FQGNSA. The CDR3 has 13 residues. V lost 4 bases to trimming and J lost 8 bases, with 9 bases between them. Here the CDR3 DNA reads TGTGCCAGCAGCTCAGACAGAGATTCACCCCTCCACTTT. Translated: CASSSDRDSPLHF.

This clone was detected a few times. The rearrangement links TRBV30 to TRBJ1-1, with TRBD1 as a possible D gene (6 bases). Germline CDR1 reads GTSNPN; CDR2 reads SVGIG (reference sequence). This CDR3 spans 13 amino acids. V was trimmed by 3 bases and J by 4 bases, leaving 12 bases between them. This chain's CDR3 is CAWRKGGGTEAFF. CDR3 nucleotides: TGTGCCTGGAGAAAGGGAGGGGGCACTGAAGCTTTCTTT.

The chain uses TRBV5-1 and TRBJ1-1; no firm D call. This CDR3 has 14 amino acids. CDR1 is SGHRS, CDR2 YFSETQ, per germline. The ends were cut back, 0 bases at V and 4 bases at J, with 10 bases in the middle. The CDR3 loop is CASSLGVSGTEAFF. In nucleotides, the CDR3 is TGCGCCAGCAGCTTGGGGGTTAGCGGCACTGAAGCTTTCTTT.

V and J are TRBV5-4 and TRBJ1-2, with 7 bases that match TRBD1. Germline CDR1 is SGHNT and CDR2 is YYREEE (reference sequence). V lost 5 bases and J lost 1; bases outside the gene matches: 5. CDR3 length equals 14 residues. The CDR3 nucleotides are TGTGCCAGCAGTCGGGACAGAAATAACTATGGCTACACCTTC. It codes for CASSRDRNNYGYTF.

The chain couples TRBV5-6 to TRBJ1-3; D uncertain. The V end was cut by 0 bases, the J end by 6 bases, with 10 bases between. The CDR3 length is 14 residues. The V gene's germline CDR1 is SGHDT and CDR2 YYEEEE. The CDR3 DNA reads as TGTGCCAGCAGCTTGGGGCCCTTGACAAACACCATATATTTT. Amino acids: CASSLGPLTNTIYF.

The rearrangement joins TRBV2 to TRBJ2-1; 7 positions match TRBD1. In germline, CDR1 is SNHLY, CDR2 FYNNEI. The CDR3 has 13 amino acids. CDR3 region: CAWGQSFYNEQFF. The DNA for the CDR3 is TGTGCTTGGGGACAGTCGTTCTACAATGAGCAGTTCTTC. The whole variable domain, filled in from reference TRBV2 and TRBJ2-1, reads EPEVTQTPSHQVTQMGQEVILRCVPISNHLYFYWYRQILGQKVEFLVSFYNNEISEKSEIFDDQFSVERPDGSNFTLKIRSTKLEDSAMYFCAWGQSFYNEQFFGPGTRLTVL.

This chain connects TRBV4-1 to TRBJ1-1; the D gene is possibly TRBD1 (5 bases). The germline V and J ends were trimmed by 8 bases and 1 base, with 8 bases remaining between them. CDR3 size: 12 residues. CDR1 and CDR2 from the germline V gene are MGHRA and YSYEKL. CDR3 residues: CASSDTNTEAFF. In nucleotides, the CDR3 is TGCGCCAGCTCGGACACGAACACTGAAGCTTTCTTT.

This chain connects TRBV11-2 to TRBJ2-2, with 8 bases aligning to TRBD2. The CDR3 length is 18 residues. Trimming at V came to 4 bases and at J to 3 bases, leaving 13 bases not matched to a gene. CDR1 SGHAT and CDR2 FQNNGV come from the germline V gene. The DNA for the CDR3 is TGTGCCAGCAGCTGGATATGGATCCAGCGGGAGTACACCGGGGAGCTGTTTTTT. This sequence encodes CASSWIWIQREYTGELFF.

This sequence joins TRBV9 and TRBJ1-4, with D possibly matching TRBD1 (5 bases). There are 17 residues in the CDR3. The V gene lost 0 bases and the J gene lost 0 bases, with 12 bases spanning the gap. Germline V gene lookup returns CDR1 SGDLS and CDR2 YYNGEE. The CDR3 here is CASSVGIGAATNEKLFF. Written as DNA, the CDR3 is TGTGCCAGCAGCGTAGGTATAGGGGCGGCAACTAATGAAAAACTGTTTTTT. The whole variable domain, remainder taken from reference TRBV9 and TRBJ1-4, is DSGVTQTPKHLITATGQRVTLRCSPRSGDLSVYWYQQSLDQGLQFLIQYYNGEERAKGNILERFSAQQFPDLHSELNLSSLELGDSALYFCASSVGIGAATNEKLFFGSGTQLSVL.

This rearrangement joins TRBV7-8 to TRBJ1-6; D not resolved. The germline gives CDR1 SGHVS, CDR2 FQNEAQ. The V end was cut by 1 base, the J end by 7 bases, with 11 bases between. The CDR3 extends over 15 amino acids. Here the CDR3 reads CASSLVTVENSPLHF. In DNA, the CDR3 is TGTGCCAGCAGCTTAGTTACGGTTGAAAATTCACCCCTCCACTTT.

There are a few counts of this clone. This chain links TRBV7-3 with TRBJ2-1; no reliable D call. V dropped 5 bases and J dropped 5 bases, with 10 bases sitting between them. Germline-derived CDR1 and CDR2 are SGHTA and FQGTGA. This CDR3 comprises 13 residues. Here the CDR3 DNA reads TGTGCCAGCAGCACCTCTCCGGACAATGAGCAGTTCTTC. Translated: CASSTSPDNEQFF.